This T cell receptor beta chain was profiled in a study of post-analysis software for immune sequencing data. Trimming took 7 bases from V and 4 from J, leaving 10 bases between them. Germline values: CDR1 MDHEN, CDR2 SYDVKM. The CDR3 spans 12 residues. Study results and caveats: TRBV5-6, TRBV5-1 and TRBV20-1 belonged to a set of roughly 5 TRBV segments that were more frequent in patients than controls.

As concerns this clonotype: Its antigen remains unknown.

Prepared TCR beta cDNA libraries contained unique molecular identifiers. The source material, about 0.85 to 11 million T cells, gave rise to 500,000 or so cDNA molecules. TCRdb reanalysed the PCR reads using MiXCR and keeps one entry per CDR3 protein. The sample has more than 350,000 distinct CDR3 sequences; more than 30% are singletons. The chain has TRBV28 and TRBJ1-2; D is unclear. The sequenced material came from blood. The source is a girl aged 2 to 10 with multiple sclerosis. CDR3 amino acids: CASTRTLYGYTF. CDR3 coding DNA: TGTGCCAGCACGAGGACCCTCTATGGCTACACCTTC.